These T cell receptor beta chains were read from a single sample in a study of blood T cell dynamics during melanoma immunotherapy. Sequencing used immunoSEQ multiplex PCR; TCRdb keeps in-frame clones, though not all of them. The sample includes fewer than 4,500 clones, roughly 88% seen only once; the top ten take 4% to 5%. Sample: blood, taken from a patient treated with checkpoint blockade. All receptors come from a human donor with melanoma. The conserved cysteine and the conserved F or W are not part of the CDR3 here. The D gene is left open where the match is weak.

D gene,V gene,CDR3 protein
TRBD1,TRBV27,ASSTTGVSGEQY
TRBD1,TRBV7-2,ASSLAAQGVVETQY
-,TRBV5-5,ASSDTRGGGKAF
TRBD1,TRBV7-2,ASSPTGTGGYHQPQH
-,TRBV9,ASSPLGGRNGELF
-,TRBV2,ASGGQPNTEAF
-,TRBV11-2,ASSLRTSGNTIY
TRBD1,TRBV7-9,ASSKDRVNEQY
-,TRBV4-2,ASSLRGGGDRSISYEQY
-,TRBV7-2,ASSLAGGALTDTQY
TRBD2,TRBV7-3,ASSTTSGAYNEQF
TRBD1,TRBV4-3,ASSHNRGLGGETQY
TRBD2,TRBV30,AWSVFGLAGAQETQY
-,TRBV11-2,ASSFYHTDTEAF
TRBD2,TRBV19,ASKVRSGGDYRELF
-,TRBV5-1,ASSKEVRDEQY
TRBD1,TRBV28,ASSLWTGRMAGELF
-,TRBV7-2,ASSPRSSNQPQH
TRBD1,TRBV5-4,ASSVDRGRVEAF
TRBD1,TRBV6-5,ASSKRQGQGSPLH
-,TRBV27,ASSLSSPHRVEKLF
-,TRBV30,AWSVHMRAASNYGYT
-,TRBV7-2,ASSTKSGGRDTQY
TRBD1,TRBV19,ASRGTGQGVWGDTQY
TRBD2,TRBV9,ASSVGASGSYEQY
TRBD1,TRBV4-1,ASSRGTGLF
TRBD2,TRBV5-1,ASTLAGSTDTQY
-,TRBV27,ASSLSDATNEKLF
TRBD1,TRBV6-6,ASNPLAGGFEKLF
-,TRBV4-1,ASSQAAGPYEQY
-,TRBV19,ASRDLSYQETQY
TRBD2,TRBV7-9,ASSAAGAETQY
-,TRBV9,ASAQRWTSTDTQY
TRBD2,TRBV14,ASSQAPGLAGAKTQY
TRBD1,TRBV6-5,ASSYLTTGTAY
-,TRBV5-1,ASSLAGSYNSPLH
TRBD2,TRBV11-3,ASSWGLASDTQY
-,TRBV20-1,TSGQETQY
-,TRBV5-1,ASREQELANTEAF
TRBD1,TRBV2,ASSEMKTGARNQPQH
TRBD1,TRBV6-6,ASSYSMDRENEQF
-,TRBV19,ASSPDGWYQETQY
-,TRBV6-1,ASSGRTLGNTIY
-,TRBV6-5,ASSFLRQGQAF
-,TRBV2,ASRYQETQY
-,TRBV5-6,ASSLPGREKLF
-,TRBV5-4,ASSPGHNTEAF
-,TRBV5-3,ARSNNRPYNQPQH
-,TRBV5-4,ASSWDSSYNSPLH
TRBD1,TRBV4-2,ASSQVKGQGASSYEQY
-,TRBV5-1,ASSSYTGELF
TRBD1,TRBV5-4,ASSLYRTGSVSNYGYT
-,TRBV4-3,ASSHPGNSPLH